Below are 3 T cell receptor beta chains sequenced from a single sample in a study of PD-L1 blockade in urothelial cancer. Some clones are missing from TCRdb's copy, which holds only in-frame ones; the method was immunoSEQ multiplex PCR. The repertoire holds 60,000 to 85,000 clones, with roughly 90% as singletons. The sample consisted of PBMCs, taken around atezolizumab (anti-PD-L1) treatment. These receptors came from a woman aged 65 to 85 with urothelial cancer.

This clone appeared once. This chain uses TRBV27 with TRBJ2-3; D might be TRBD2 (5 bases). Trimming took off 9 bases at V and 3 bases at J, with 19 bases between the two ends. The CDR3 spans 15 residues. The germline CDR1 and CDR2 sequences are MNHEY and SMNVEV (reference sequence). CDR3 DNA sequence: TGTGCCAGGTTAGAGTCGGAGGTGAGAACAGATACGCAGTATTTT. Translated, it gives CARLESEVRTDTQYF.

The chain employs TRBV27 and TRBJ1-5; 10 bases line up with TRBD1. V was clipped by 5 bases and J by 4 bases; unmatched bases: 11. Germline assignment: CDR1 MNHEY and CDR2 SMNVEV (reference sequence). This CDR3 spans 17 amino acids. The CDR3 is CASSLKYPGQGNQPQHF. CDR3 bases: TGTGCCAGCAGTCTAAAATATCCGGGACAGGGGAATCAGCCCCAGCATTTT.

This chain links TRBV5-1 with TRBJ2-7, with 12 positions matching TRBD2. CDR3 length equals 15 residues. Losses at the gene ends were 0 bases for V and 7 bases for J; bases not matched to a gene: 5. CDR1 is SGHRS, CDR2 YFSETQ, per germline. The CDR3 DNA reads TGCGCCAGCAGCTTGGGACTAGCGGGAGAGGGGGAGCAGTACTTC. Encoded protein: CASSLGLAGEGEQYF.